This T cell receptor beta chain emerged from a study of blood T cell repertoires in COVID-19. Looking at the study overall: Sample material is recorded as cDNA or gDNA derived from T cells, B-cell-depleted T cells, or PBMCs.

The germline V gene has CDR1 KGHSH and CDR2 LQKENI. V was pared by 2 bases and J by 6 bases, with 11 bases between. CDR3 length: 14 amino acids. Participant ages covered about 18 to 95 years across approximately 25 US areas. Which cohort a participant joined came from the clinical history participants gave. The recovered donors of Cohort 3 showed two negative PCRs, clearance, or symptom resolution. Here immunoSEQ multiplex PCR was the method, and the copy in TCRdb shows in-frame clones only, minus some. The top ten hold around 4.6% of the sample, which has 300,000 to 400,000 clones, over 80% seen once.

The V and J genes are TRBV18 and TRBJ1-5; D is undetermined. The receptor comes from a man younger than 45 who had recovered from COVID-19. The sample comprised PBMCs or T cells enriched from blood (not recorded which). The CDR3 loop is CASSPSDGGQPQHF. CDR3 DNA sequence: TGTGCCAGCTCACCATCCGATGGAGGTCAGCCCCAGCATTTT.